Listed here are 20 T cell receptor beta chains from one sample, sequenced in a study of T cells in localized non-small cell lung cancer (dated by TCRdb to the early 2020s). The library was prepared using the immunoSEQ multiplex PCR assay. TCRdb mirrors the immuneACCESS table, restricted to in-frame sequences. Some clones are absent from its copies; in checked studies, under half trace to an unresolved V gene, and the reason for the others is unknown. Within this sample are tens of thousands of clones, with around four fifths of them counted one time only. Just under 20% of the sample rests with the top ten. The starting material was peripheral blood, obtained before any cancer treatment. The receptors derive from a female donor older than 55 with stage II squamous cell lung carcinoma.

The chain combines TRBV11-2 with TRBJ1-2, with D hard to call. The germline CDR1 and CDR2 sequences are SGHAT and FQNNGV. Trimming left V 2 bases short and J 4 bases short, with 11 bases between. The CDR3 totals 14 residues. The CDR3 loop is CASSLSRDSYGYTF. The CDR3 coding sequence is TGTGCCAGCAGCTTAAGTCGGGATAGCTATGGCTACACCTTC.

The chain combines TRBV10-1 with TRBJ1-1; 7 bases fit TRBD1. The CDR3 has 14 residues. Germline trimming cut 3 bases from V and 1 base from J; bases unmatched to any gene: 2. The germline V gene has CDR1 WNHNN and CDR2 SYGVQD (reference sequence). DNA for the CDR3: TGCGCCAGCAGTGACGGGACAGCGAACACTGAAGCTTTCTTT. As protein: CASSDGTANTEAFF.

V is TRBV5-4 and J is TRBJ2-7, with 10 bases identical to TRBD1. The CDR3 totals 16 residues. Germline CDR1 SGHNT, CDR2 YYREEE (reference sequence). The J segment lost 2 bases and the V segment lost 4 bases, leaving 9 bases of the junction unmatched. The CDR3, as DNA: TGTGCCAGCAGCCGATCGTCGGGGACAGGGGCCTACGAGCAGTACTTC. Its translation is CASSRSSGTGAYEQYF.

This clone has a handful of counts. The rearrangement links TRBV7-8 to TRBJ1-1, with no clear D. This CDR3 region has 13 residues. Germline V gene lookup returns CDR1 SGHVS and CDR2 FQNEAQ. V lost 5 bases and J lost 0, with 7 bases in between. Here the CDR3 DNA reads TGTGCCAGCAGCATTCAGTTGAACACTGAAGCTTTCTTT. Residues: CASSIQLNTEAFF.

This clone was detected a few times. CDR3 loop: CASSEVSYYGYTF. The CDR3, as DNA: TGTGCCAGCAGTGAAGTGTCCTATTATGGCTACACCTTC. The chain employs TRBV2 and TRBJ1-2; D gene uncertain. V lost 1 base and J lost 5, with 8 bases in between. CDR3 length equals 13 residues. The germline V gene encodes CDR1 SNHLY and CDR2 FYNNEI.

This clone was observed once. The junction departs from germline at one end; a sequencing error may be responsible. V is TRBV29-1 and J is TRBJ2-5, with D possibly TRBD1 on 6 matching bases. The CDR3 consists of 12 residues. CDR1 and CDR2 from the germline V gene are SQVTM and ANQGSEA. The CDR3: CSVEGQQETQYF. The CDR3 region has the DNA TGCAGCGTCGAAGGACAGCAAGAGACCCAGTACTTC.

The CDR3 here is CASSFGTGIDTQYF. CDR3 coding DNA: TGTGCCAGCAGCTTCGGGACAGGGATAGATACGCAGTATTTT. The V gene is TRBV7-6, the J gene TRBJ2-3, with 9 bases that match TRBD1. The length of the CDR3 is 14 residues. V lost 3 bases, J lost 5 bases, and 3 bases stayed unmatched. Germline assignment: CDR1 SGHVS and CDR2 FNYEAQ.

V is TRBV6-1 and J is TRBJ1-1; 10 bases are shared with TRBD1. Germline values: CDR1 MNHNS, CDR2 SASEGT. The CDR3 is made up of 14 amino acids. V gave up 5 bases and J gave up 8 bases; unmatched junction bases: 8. CDR3 protein: CASSLRDRGIEAFF. The CDR3 bases are TGTGCCAGCAGTCTTCGGGACAGGGGAATCGAAGCTTTCTTT.

For the CDR3, the DNA is TGTGCCAGCAGTGAAACAGCCAGCTATGGCTACACCTTC. It codes for CASSETASYGYTF. The chain carries TRBV6-1 and TRBJ1-2; D not resolved. This CDR3 contains 13 residues. Germline loops: CDR1 MNHNS, CDR2 SASEGT. The V end was cut by 2 bases, the J end by 4 bases, with 8 bases between.

V usage is TRBV11-2 and J usage is TRBJ2-7; D gene ambiguous. Germline CDR1 and CDR2: SGHAT and FQNNGV. The CDR3 is 12 residues long. Trimming took off 5 bases at V and 6 bases at J, with 11 bases between the two ends. The CDR3 DNA reads TGTGCCAGCAGCCCCGGCAACTTCGAGCAGTACTTC. Its translation: CASSPGNFEQYF.

The chain joins TRBV2 to TRBJ2-7; D may be TRBD1 (5 bases). The V end was cut by 6 bases, the J end by 2 bases, with 11 bases between. CDR3 length equals 13 residues. Germline V CDR1 and CDR2: SNHLY, FYNNEI. CDR3 in DNA: TGTGCCAGCAGCCAGGACACCACCTACGAGCAGTACTTC. Translation gives CASSQDTTYEQYF.

This chain connects TRBV5-4 to TRBJ1-4; no clear D gene. The CDR3 extends over 14 amino acids. The ends were cut back, 0 bases at V and 4 bases at J, with 7 bases in the middle. CDR1 and CDR2 (germline): SGHNT, YYREEE (reference sequence). The chain's CDR3 is CASSLDRSNEKLFF. The CDR3 DNA sequence: TGTGCCAGCAGCTTGGACAGAAGTAATGAAAAACTGTTTTTT. The full variable domain, with the rest looked up from reference TRBV5-4 and TRBJ1-4, is ETGVTQSPTHLIKTRGQQVTLRCSSQSGHNTVSWYQQALGQGPQFIFQYYREEENGRGNFPPRFSGLQFPNYSSELNVNALELDDSALYLCASSLDRSNEKLFFGSGTQLSVL.

This clone was observed once. The chain carries TRBV6-1 and TRBJ1-2; D is ambiguous. V lost 4 bases, J lost 1 base, and 4 bases lay in between. Looked up from germline, CDR1 is MNHNS and CDR2 is SASEGT. CDR3 length: 12 residues. CDR3 nucleotides: TGTGCCAGCAGTGCGTTTAACTATGGCTACACCTTC. Its translation is CASSAFNYGYTF.

This chain joins TRBV28 and TRBJ1-6, with D maybe TRBD1 (5 bases). V was cut by 5 bases and J by 6 bases, with 14 bases left in between. Looked up from germline, CDR1 is MDHEN and CDR2 is SYDVKM. This CDR3 is built from 15 residues. The CDR3 reads CASSPSGGGNSPLHF. CDR3 coding DNA: TGTGCCAGCAGTCCGTCGGGGGGGGGTAATTCACCCCTCCACTTT.

V gene TRBV30 combines with J gene TRBJ1-4; 9 nucleotides align to TRBD1. This CDR3 is built from 16 residues. Germline CDR1 reads GTSNPN; CDR2 reads SVGIG (reference sequence). Trimming at V came to 1 base and at J to 4 bases, leaving 7 bases not matched to a gene. The CDR3 here is CAWSGGQGTHNEKLFF. DNA of the CDR3: TGTGCCTGGAGTGGAGGACAGGGGACCCATAATGAAAAACTGTTTTTT. The full variable domain, in which reference TRBV30 and TRBJ1-4 provide the parts outside the CDR3, is SQTIHQWPATLVQPVGSPLSLECTVEGTSNPNLYWYRQAAGRGLQLLFYSVGIGQISSEVPQNLSASRPQDRQFILSSKKLLLSDSGFYLCAWSGGQGTHNEKLFFGSGTQLSVL.

V usage is TRBV7-2 and J usage is TRBJ1-4, with TRBD1 identical over 8 bases. The germline CDR1 and CDR2 sequences are SGHTA and FQGNSA. Trimming cost V 1 base and J 10 bases; bases outside gene matches: 11. The CDR3 has 16 residues. The CDR3 sequence is CASSLVKDRGFGKLFF. CDR3 nucleotide sequence: TGTGCCAGCAGCTTAGTCAAAGACAGGGGATTCGGAAAACTGTTTTTT. The full variable domain, in which reference TRBV7-2 and TRBJ1-4 provide the parts outside the CDR3, is GAGVSQSPSNKVTEKGKDVELRCDPISGHTALYWYRQSLGQGLEFLIYFQGNSAPDKSGLPSDRFSAERTGGSVSTLTIQRTQQEDSAVYLCASSLVKDRGFGKLFFGSGTQLSVL.

Only a few counts were recorded for this clone. The chain uses TRBV6-1 and TRBJ1-5; D is uncertain. V gave up 6 bases and J gave up 0 bases, with 12 bases separating them. This CDR3 spans 15 amino acids. Germline assignment: CDR1 MNHNS and CDR2 SASEGT. The CDR3 reads CASRTETPSNQPQHF. In DNA form, the CDR3 reads TGTGCCAGCAGGACGGAGACCCCTAGCAATCAGCCCCAGCATTTT.

In the case of this clone: In the same sample, other DNA sequences code for this CDR3. The CDR3 DNA follows: TGTGCCAGCAGCTTGGCAGGGGGGTCTGGCTATGGCTACACCTTC. Translation: CASSLAGGSGYGYTF. The chain joins TRBV5-4 to TRBJ1-2, with 7 bases lining up with TRBD1. V was pared by 0 bases and J by 4 bases, with 6 bases of the junction left unmatched. Per germline, CDR1 SGHNT and CDR2 YYREEE (reference sequence). The CDR3 length is 15 residues.

The chain recombines TRBV30 with TRBJ1-6; TRBD1 aligns across 9 bases. V dropped 3 bases and J dropped 10; count of bases not matched to a gene: 16. The CDR3 has 17 amino acids. The germline V gene encodes CDR1 GTSNPN and CDR2 SVGIG (reference sequence). The CDR3 loop is CAWSLPGQGTDQSPLHF. Written as DNA, the CDR3 is TGTGCCTGGAGCCTCCCGGGACAGGGAACTGACCAATCACCCCTCCACTTT.

The CDR3 nucleotides read TGTGCCAGCAGCTTAGAGAATGGGGCACGGTACTTC. Protein: CASSLENGARYF. The genes are TRBV11-2 and TRBJ2-7; D perhaps matches TRBD1 (5 bases). Trimming took off 0 bases at V and 12 bases at J, with 12 bases between the two ends. Germline lookup yields CDR1 SGHAT and CDR2 FQNNGV. CDR3 size: 12 residues.